The rows below give T cell receptor beta chains drawn from one sample of a study of cytomegalovirus exposure and HLA in healthy donors. Assay: immunoSEQ multiplex PCR; the TCRdb copy retains only in-frame clones and omits some. The table records about 130,000 clones, under 85% of them present only once. Sequenced input: PBMCs. The source is a woman in her 50s in good health and CMV-seropositive. The CDR3 runs from the conserved cysteine through the conserved F or W. Each record gives: V gene, D gene, J gene, clone size, CDR3 protein, CDR3 DNA. A D gene is named only where the DNA matches it firmly. Clone size, where shown, is once, few, many, or a class for clones that have expanded.

TRBV6-5	NA	TRBJ1-5	NA	CASSSLTRRGQPQHF	TGTGCCAGCAGTTCCCTAACGCGGCGGGGTCAGCCCCAGCATTTT
TRBV6-1	NA	TRBJ2-5	NA	CASSEAGLGETQYF	TGTGCCAGCAGTGAGGCGGGGTTGGGAGAGACCCAGTACTTC
TRBV2	TRBD2	TRBJ2-1	once	CASSQRGGGEQFF	TGTGCCAGCAGCCAGCGGGGGGGTGGTGAGCAGTTCTTC
TRBV11-3	TRBD2	TRBJ2-2	NA	CASSRGVGELFF	TGTGCCAGCTCTCGGGGGGTCGGGGAGCTGTTTTTT
TRBV2	TRBD1	TRBJ2-5	NA	CASSEGGTGAGETQYF	TGTGCCAGCAGTGAGGGGGGGACAGGGGCGGGAGAGACCCAGTACTTC
TRBV27	TRBD1	TRBJ1-2	NA	CASSFGTGEGYTF	TGTGCCAGCAGTTTCGGGACAGGGGAGGGCTACACCTTC
TRBV4-1	NA	TRBJ2-4	NA	CASSQGSGAKNIQYF	TGCGCCAGCAGCCAAGGGTCCGGGGCCAAAAACATTCAGTACTTC
TRBV7-6	TRBD2	TRBJ2-7	NA	CSSSPLAGGSYEQYF	TGTTCCAGCAGCCCACTAGCGGGGGGGTCCTACGAGCAGTACTTC
TRBV4-2	TRBD2	TRBJ2-1	NA	CASSLISGGADEQFF	TGTGCCAGCAGCCTCATTAGCGGGGGGGCCGATGAGCAGTTCTTC
TRBV19	NA	TRBJ2-2	NA	CASSMKAGLFTGELFF	TGTGCCAGTAGTATGAAGGCGGGGCTTTTCACCGGGGAGCTGTTTTTT
TRBV30	TRBD1	TRBJ1-6	NA	CAWSGGQYNSPLHF	TGTGCCTGGAGTGGGGGACAGTATAATTCACCCCTCCACTTT
TRBV28	TRBD1	TRBJ1-1	NA	CASRQGGTEAFF	TGTGCCAGCAGGCAGGGGGGCACTGAAGCTTTCTTT
TRBV4-3	TRBD1	TRBJ1-6	once	CASSQGVGDRGSPLHF	TGCGCCAGCAGCCAAGGTGTAGGGGACAGGGGGTCACCCCTCCACTTT
TRBV2	NA	TRBJ2-1	NA	CAIPVGQRSSYNEQFF	TGTGCCATCCCCGTCGGGCAGCGGAGCTCCTACAATGAGCAGTTCTTC
TRBV7-2	TRBD1	TRBJ1-5	NA	CASSSTGTSNQPQHF	TGTGCCAGCAGCTCGACAGGGACTAGCAATCAGCCCCAGCATTTT
TRBV7-9	NA	TRBJ1-4	NA	CASSLRVGTNEKLFF	TGTGCCAGCAGCCTACGAGTCGGAACTAATGAAAAACTGTTTTTT
TRBV7-9	TRBD2	TRBJ2-7	few	CASSLRAGRSYEQYF	TGTGCCAGCAGCTTAAGAGCGGGGCGCTCCTACGAGCAGTACTTC
TRBV10-2	TRBD2	TRBJ2-3	NA	CASTSLRVAGVGDTQYF	TGCGCCAGCACCTCCCTAAGGGTAGCGGGGGTGGGAGATACGCAGTATTTT
TRBV21-1	NA	TRBJ1-5	NA	CASRGGEARSNQPQHF	TGTGCCAGCAGAGGAGGCGAGGCGCGGAGCAATCAGCCCCAGCATTTT
TRBV2	TRBD2	TRBJ2-3	NA	CANPTSGVADTQYF	TGTGCCAACCCGACTAGCGGGGTGGCAGATACGCAGTATTTT
TRBV5-6	NA	TRBJ2-7	NA	CASSRSPSVLIYEQYF	TGTGCCAGCAGCCGGTCCCCTAGCGTACTGATCTACGAGCAGTACTTC
TRBV2	NA	TRBJ1-1	NA	CASSPGLRTEAFF	TGTGCCAGCAGCCCGGGACTCAGGACTGAAGCTTTCTTT
TRBV11-2	NA	TRBJ2-3	NA	CASSPLSASDTQYF	TGTGCCAGCAGCCCCCTCAGTGCTTCAGATACGCAGTATTTT
TRBV7-2	NA	TRBJ2-5	NA	CASSVLARETQYF	TGTGCCAGCAGCGTTCTAGCACGAGAGACCCAGTACTTC
TRBV10-2	TRBD1	TRBJ1-5	NA	CASSLKGADQPQHF	TGCGCCAGCAGTCTAAAGGGGGCCGATCAGCCCCAGCATTTT
TRBV12-2	NA	TRBJ1-5	NA	CASRVGHIQSNQPQHF	TGTGCAAGTCGCGTAGGGCATATTCAGAGCAATCAGCCCCAGCATTTT
TRBV9	NA	TRBJ2-7	NA	CASSVDPRADEQYF	TGTGCCAGCAGCGTAGACCCGAGGGCGGACGAGCAGTACTTC
TRBV5-4	NA	TRBJ1-1	NA	CASSSKDMWATEAFF	TGTGCCAGCAGCTCTAAGGATATGTGGGCGACTGAAGCTTTCTTT
TRBV5-4	TRBD1	TRBJ1-1	NA	CASSKAGGANTEAFF	TGTGCCAGCAGCAAAGCAGGGGGCGCGAACACTGAAGCTTTCTTT
TRBV6-5	NA	TRBJ1-2	NA	CASRAQGVGHGYTF	TGTGCCAGCAGGGCACAGGGTGTGGGGCATGGCTACACCTTC
TRBV29-1	NA	TRBJ1-1	NA	CSASGHSNTEAFF	TGCAGCGCCTCTGGACACTCGAACACTGAAGCTTTCTTT
TRBV5-1	TRBD2	TRBJ2-1	NA	CASSLGVGTSNEQFF	TGCGCCAGCAGCTTGGGAGTTGGGACTAGCAATGAGCAGTTCTTC
TRBV12-5	NA	TRBJ1-2	NA	CASGPYPPRDYGYTF	TGTGCTAGTGGCCCCTATCCCCCTCGGGACTATGGCTACACCTTC
TRBV18	NA	TRBJ1-6	NA	CASSSTTGPYNSPLHF	TGTGCCAGCTCATCAACTACAGGGCCCTATAATTCACCCCTCCACTTT
TRBV9	NA	TRBJ1-5	NA	CASSPGGDQPQHF	TGTGCCAGCAGCCCTGGCGGGGATCAGCCCCAGCATTTT
TRBV4-2	NA	TRBJ1-1	NA	CASSQAQVNTEAFF	TGTGCCAGCAGCCAAGCTCAGGTTAACACTGAAGCTTTCTTT
TRBV2	TRBD2	TRBJ2-7	few	CASRNLAGQYF	TGTGCCAGCAGGAACCTAGCGGGGCAGTACTTC
TRBV9	NA	TRBJ2-3	NA	CASGRLDTQYF	TGTGCCAGCGGTAGACTGGATACGCAGTATTTT
TRBV5-1	NA	TRBJ2-3	NA	CASSRGEVRSTDTQYF	TGCGCCAGCAGCCGGGGTGAGGTCCGGAGCACAGATACGCAGTATTTT
TRBV5-1	TRBD1	TRBJ2-1	NA	CASSLWGQGLRYNEQFF	TGCGCCAGCAGCTTGTGGGGACAGGGTTTGAGGTATAATGAGCAGTTCTTC
TRBV7-2	TRBD2	TRBJ2-5	NA	CASSASLLAGDVRETQYF	TGTGCCAGCAGCGCTTCTCTGTTGGCGGGGGACGTGCGAGAGACCCAGTACTTC
TRBV9	NA	TRBJ1-3	NA	CASSYDSGANSGNTIYF	TGTGCCAGCAGCTACGACTCAGGGGCCAACTCTGGAAACACCATATATTTT
TRBV2	NA	TRBJ1-3	NA	CASSEGTSGNTIYF	TGTGCCAGCAGTGAAGGGACTTCTGGAAACACCATATATTTT
TRBV5-1	NA	TRBJ2-7	NA	CASRSQAPQGASMLYF	TGCGCCAGCAGAAGTCAGGCACCCCAGGGCGCCTCAATGTTGTACTTC
TRBV29-1	NA	TRBJ1-1	NA	CSVVGDTVSEAFF	TGCAGCGTTGTCGGGGACACCGTTAGTGAAGCTTTCTTT
TRBV2	TRBD1	TRBJ1-4	NA	CASRRDRGGEKLFF	TGTGCCAGCCGCCGGGACAGGGGTGGGGAAAAACTGTTTTTT
TRBV6-5	NA	TRBJ2-7	NA	CASSSPRDFTYEQYF	TGTGCCAGCAGTTCCCCTCGCGACTTCACCTACGAGCAGTACTTC
TRBV2	NA	TRBJ1-1	once	CASSENSVAEAFF	TGTGCCAGCAGTGAAAACTCCGTGGCTGAAGCTTTCTTT
TRBV7-9	NA	TRBJ2-2	NA	CASSLGLAAGELFF	TGTGCCAGCAGCTTAGGTCTCGCGGCCGGGGAGCTGTTTTTT
TRBV10-3	NA	TRBJ2-7	NA	CAISVPGETNEQYF	TGTGCCATCAGTGTCCCGGGAGAGACTAACGAGCAGTACTTC
TRBV6-5	NA	TRBJ2-3	NA	CASSPSTDTQYF	TGTGCCAGCAGTCCGTCCACAGATACGCAGTATTTT